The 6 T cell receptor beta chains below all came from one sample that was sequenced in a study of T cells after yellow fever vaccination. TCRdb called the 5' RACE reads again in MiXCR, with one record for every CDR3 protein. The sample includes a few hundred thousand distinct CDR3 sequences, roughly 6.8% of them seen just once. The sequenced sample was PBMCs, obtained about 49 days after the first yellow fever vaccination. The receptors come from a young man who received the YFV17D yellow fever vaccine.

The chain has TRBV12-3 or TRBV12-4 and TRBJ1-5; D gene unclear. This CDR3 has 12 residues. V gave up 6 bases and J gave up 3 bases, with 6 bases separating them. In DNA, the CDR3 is TGTGCCAGCAGGTATTCCAATCAGCCCCAGCATTTT. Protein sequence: CASRYSNQPQHF.

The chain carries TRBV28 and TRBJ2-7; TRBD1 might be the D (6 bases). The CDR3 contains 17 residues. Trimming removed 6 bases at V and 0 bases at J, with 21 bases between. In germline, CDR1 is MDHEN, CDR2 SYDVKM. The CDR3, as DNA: TGTGCCAGCAGGGGCGCCGGGACATTACCCTACTCCTACGAGCAGTACGTC. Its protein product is CASRGAGTLPYSYEQYV.

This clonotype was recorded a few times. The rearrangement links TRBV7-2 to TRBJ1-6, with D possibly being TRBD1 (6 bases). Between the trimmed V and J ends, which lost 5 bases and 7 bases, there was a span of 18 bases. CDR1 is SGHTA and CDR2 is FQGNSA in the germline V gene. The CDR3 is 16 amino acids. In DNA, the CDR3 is TGTGCCAGCAGCATCCGGACAGACAGGCTCAATTCACCCCTCCACTTT. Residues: CASSIRTDRLNSPLHF.

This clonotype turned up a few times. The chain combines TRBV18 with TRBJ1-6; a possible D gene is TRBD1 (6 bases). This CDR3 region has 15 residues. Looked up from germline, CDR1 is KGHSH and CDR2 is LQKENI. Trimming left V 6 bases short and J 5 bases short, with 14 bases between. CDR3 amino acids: CASSPGQRNNSPLHF. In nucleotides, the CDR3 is TGTGCCAGCTCTCCCGGACAGCGAAATAATTCACCCCTCCACTTT.

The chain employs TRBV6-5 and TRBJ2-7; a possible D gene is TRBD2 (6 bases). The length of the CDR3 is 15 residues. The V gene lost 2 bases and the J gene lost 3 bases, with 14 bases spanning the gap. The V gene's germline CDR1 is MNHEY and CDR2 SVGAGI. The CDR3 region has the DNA TGTGCCAGCAGTTACGGGGTGGGGGGATACTACGAGCAGTACTTC. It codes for CASSYGVGGYYEQYF.

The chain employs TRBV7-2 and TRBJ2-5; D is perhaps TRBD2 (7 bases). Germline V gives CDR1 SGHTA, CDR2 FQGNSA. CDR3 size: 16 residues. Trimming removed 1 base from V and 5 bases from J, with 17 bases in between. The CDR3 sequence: CASSLDGGQTIETQYF. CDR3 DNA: TGTGCCAGCAGCTTAGACGGGGGGCAAACCATTGAGACCCAGTACTTC.